This T cell receptor (beta chain) was captured by sequencing in a study of early T cells in non-severe SARS-CoV-2 infection. In the study overall: Sequencing used unsorted whole-blood bulk RNA, so chains lack pairing.

Overall study findings and caveats: A preference for anti-spike CD8 responses marked VDJdb matching, which missed private and CD4 specificities.

Individual cDNA molecules received unique molecular identifiers during library preparation. A single record per CDR3 protein comes from TCRdb applying MiXCR to the 5' RACE reads. The profile covers about 34,000 distinct CDR3 sequences, with more than 5% appearing a single time and around 7.1% taken by the ten largest. This clonotype is medium-sized by share. Antigen: not known. Germline CDR1 and CDR2: DFQATT and SNEGSKA (reference sequence). There are 11 residues in the CDR3. V dropped 6 bases and J dropped 4; count of bases not matched to a gene: 1. This TCR was recovered from an adult who was a healthcare worker with PCR-confirmed SARS-CoV-2 infection or an uninfected control (not recorded which). The sample taken for sequencing was whole blood. This chain uses TRBV20-1 with TRBJ1-2; 8 nucleotides line up with TRBD1. CDR3 residues: CSAQGAYGYTF. In DNA form, the CDR3 reads TGCAGTGCGCAGGGGGCCTATGGCTACACCTTC.